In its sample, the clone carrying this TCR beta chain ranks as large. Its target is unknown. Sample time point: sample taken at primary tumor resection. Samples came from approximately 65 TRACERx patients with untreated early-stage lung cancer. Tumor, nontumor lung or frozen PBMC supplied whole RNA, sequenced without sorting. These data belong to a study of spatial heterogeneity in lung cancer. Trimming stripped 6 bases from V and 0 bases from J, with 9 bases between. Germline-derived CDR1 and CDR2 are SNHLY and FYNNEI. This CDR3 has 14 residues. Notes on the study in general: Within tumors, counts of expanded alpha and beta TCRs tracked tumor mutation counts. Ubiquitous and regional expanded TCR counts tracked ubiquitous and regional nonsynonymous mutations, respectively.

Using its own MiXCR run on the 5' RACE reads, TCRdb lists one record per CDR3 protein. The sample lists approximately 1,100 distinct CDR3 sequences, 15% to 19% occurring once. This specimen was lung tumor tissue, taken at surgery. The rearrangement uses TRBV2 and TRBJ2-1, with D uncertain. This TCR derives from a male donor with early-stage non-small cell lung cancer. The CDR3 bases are TGTGCCAGCAGCCAGGATAGCTCCTACAATGAGCAGTTCTTC. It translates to CASSQDSSYNEQFF.